The clone carrying this T cell receptor (beta chain) was recorded many times. Its specificity is unknown. The source material, RNA transcripts, was used to amplify TCR beta CDR3 regions. The study used the HTBI primer set for a first-round RT-PCR of the TCR CDR3. TCRdb fed the multiplex PCR reads into MiXCR, producing one record per CDR3 protein. The table records some 400,000 distinct CDR3 sequences, over 11% of them present only once. The data originate from a study of T cells in Graves' hyperthyroidism and ophthalmopathy. Stable disease denoted Graves' hyperthyroidism without ophthalmopathy progression within 18 months. Diagnosing involved the use of clinical symptoms, serum thyroxine and TRAb, thyroid ultrasound and orbital computed tomography. Out of 8.5 to 10 ml of fresh peripheral blood came the PBMCs. Findings of the study overall: Most thyroid clonotypes with frequency above 0.001 were detected in blood.

The clonotype originates from a woman aged 60 to 75 with Graves' hyperthyroidism. The sequencing input was blood.

CDR3 loop: CSASPLAGGPGEQYF. The DNA for the CDR3 is TGCAGTGCTAGCCCTCTAGCGGGAGGGCCGGGGGAGCAGTACTTC. This chain connects TRBV20-1 to TRBJ2-7; 12 nucleotides agree with TRBD2. Per germline, CDR1 DFQATT and CDR2 SNEGSKA (reference sequence). Losses at the gene ends were 3 bases for V and 7 bases for J; bases not matched to a gene: 10. The CDR3 length is 15 residues.